This T cell receptor (beta chain) derives from a study of blood T cell repertoires in COVID-19. Study details: PBMCs, B-cell-depleted T cells, or T cells were the source of the cDNA or gDNA that made up the material.

CDR1 is SGHTA, CDR2 FQGNSA, per germline. The V end was cut by 5 bases, the J end by 8 bases, with 15 bases between. CDR3 size: 13 residues. Original methodology: The assay estimated nucleated cells by amplifying reference gene primers. The repertoire was sequenced with immunoSEQ multiplex PCR; TCRdb's copy has only in-frame clones and lacks some. That table supplies the V and J calls and clone size; D and trimming were determined from the DNA. The table shows about 71,000 clones, with around 84% occurring only once. The sample comprised peripheral blood. The chain recombines TRBV7-2 with TRBJ1-2; the D is unclear. This receptor was taken from a man in his forties or fifties with active COVID-19. CDR3 amino acids: CASSKDTLGGYTF. CDR3 sequence (DNA): TGTGCCAGCAGCAAAGACACCCTTGGAGGCTACACCTTC. Complete variable domain (other parts from reference TRBV7-2 and TRBJ1-2): GAGVSQSPSNKVTEKGKDVELRCDPISGHTALYWYRQSLGQGLEFLIYFQGNSAPDKSGLPSDRFSAERTGGSVSTLTIQRTQQEDSAVYLCASSKDTLGGYTFGSGTRLTVV.